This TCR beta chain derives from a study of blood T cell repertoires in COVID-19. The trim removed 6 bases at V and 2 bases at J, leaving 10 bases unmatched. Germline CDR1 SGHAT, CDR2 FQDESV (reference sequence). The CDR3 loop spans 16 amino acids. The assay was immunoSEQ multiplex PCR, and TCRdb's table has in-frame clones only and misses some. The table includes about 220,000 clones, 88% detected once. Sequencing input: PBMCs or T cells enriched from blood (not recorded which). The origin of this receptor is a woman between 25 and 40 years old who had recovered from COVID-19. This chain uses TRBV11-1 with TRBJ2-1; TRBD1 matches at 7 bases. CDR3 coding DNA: TGTGCCAGCAGTAGGGGACAAGGGGGCGCCTACAATGAGCAGTTCTTC. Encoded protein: CASSRGQGGAYNEQFF.